This T cell receptor (beta chain) was sequenced in a study of persistence of HIV-infected CD4 T cells (dated by TCRdb to between 2020 and 2021). Background on the whole study: CMV- and HIV-1 Gag-responding CD4+ T cells were isolated from ART-treated individuals so that antigen-driven clonal expansion of HIV-1-infected cells could be examined. The median time the participants had spent on suppressive ART was roughly eight years. Peripheral blood samples of up to about 180 mL were obtained at multiple time points, with the exception of two participants, for whom leukapheresis was performed at a single time point. TCRbeta sequencing assessed the clonality of all cells in each sorted population, while proviral sequencing assessed the clonality of infected cells. For the TCR cluster analysis across participants, 8 or 9 participants were included for CMV and about seven participants for Gag. What the work shows at the level of the full study, not this receptor alone: TCRbeta richness in CMV- and Gag-responding cells was significantly lower than in anti-CD3/anti-CD28-responding cells; CMV-responding cells had higher oligoclonality than CD3/CD28-stimulated and Gag-responding cells. Bulk TCR analyses could not be restricted to the rare CMV-responding cells that actually carried HIV-1 proviruses. Few individuals were included in the study, and only a limited range of antigens was tested. Antigen-responding cells were enriched for expanded CDR3beta sequences that were degenerate, which suggests that CD4+ responses to CMV and Gag underwent convergent selection. Within the same sorted populations, TCR oligoclonality correlated with proviral oligoclonality.

The immunoSEQ hsTCRB assay version 4, run in survey mode, was used to sequence TCRbeta repertoires from genomic DNA. Genomic DNA was diluted to 10 ng/uL, using up to 1 ug per sample for TCRbeta sequencing. Per the source publication's procedure: ImmunoSeq Analyzer 3.0 was used for analysis of TCRbeta data, and diversity was computed on productive nucleotide rearrangements. The improved Chao index was used to estimate lower-bound TCR diversity, and the Gini coefficient was used to estimate clonality using the Immunarch R package. When different nucleotide rearrangements encoded the same CDR3beta amino acid sequence, each rearrangement was treated as a distinct clonotype. Differential abundance analysis identified TCRbeta sequences significantly enriched in antigen-responding cells relative to anti-CD3/anti-CD28-activated cells. Using predicted peptide-MHC specificity as the basis, GLIPH2 grouped TCRs into clusters, both for each participant individually and for the merged data sets that combined participants. TCRdb's version of the immuneACCESS table is confined to in-frame rearrangements and falls short of the full clone set. An unresolved V gene accounts for under half of the shortfall where checked; the remainder is of unknown origin. V and J calls and clone size are copied from that table; D and trimming were computed from the DNA. The sample table contains some 48,000 clones; only one count was recorded for approximately 72% of them. The top ten hold approximately 3% of the sample.

This sample's treatment or condition label indicates: suppressive antiretroviral therapy. Cells were stimulated with lysates of CMV-infected fibroblasts at roughly 9.8 ug/mL. Memory populations depleted of antigen-responding cells were obtained by sorting nonresponding CD40L-negative CD69-negative CD45RO-high memory CD4+ T cells. HIV-1-infected adults in whom suppressive ART had been started during chronic infection were enrolled as participants. Plasma HIV-1 RNA had been undetectable (below 50 copies/mL) in participants for at least 4 years. To be included, participants needed a CD4+ T cell count above 400 cells/uL and a positive CMV serology. Before stimulation, PBMCs were isolated using density centrifugation and then depleted of CD8+ T cells. Stimulation of CD8-depleted PBMCs was carried out for 15 to 20 hours with anti-CD28/CD49d costimulation, CD40-blocking antibody and enfuvirtide, to prevent new infections. Cell sorting was performed on a Beckman Coulter MoFlo Legacy or XDP sorter, and dead cells were excluded with propidium iodide. Genomic DNA was extracted with the QIAamp DNA Mini Kit for samples above one million cells, otherwise with the Quick-DNA Microprep Kit.

CDR3 length: 15 amino acids, cysteine to phenylalanine. Only CDR3 DNA remains: 45 bases, in frame from the first base. V trim: 0 bases; J trim: 3 bases; unmatched bases: 0. The germline V gene supplies CDR1 MGHRA and CDR2 YSYEKL. On this clone: This clone's antigen is unknown. Base-call qualities are not available, and no considerably larger clone is one nucleotide away.

The sequence joins TRBV4-1 to TRBJ2-5; TRBD2 agrees with 11 junctional bases. The TCR originated in an adult man with HIV who was CMV-seropositive. The input for sequencing was CD4+ T cells sorted from PBMCs after approximately 18-hour stimulation, taken from a patient who received antiretroviral therapy. Per the publication, the cell subset or site label means: CD40L-CD69- CD45RO-high memory CD4 T cells not responding to CMV lysate. The DNA is TGCGCCAGCAGCCAAGAGGGACTAGCGGAAGAGACCCAGTACTTC. It codes for CASSQEGLAEETQYF.